This TCR beta chain was recorded in a study of OX40 agonist ivuxolimab in advanced cancers. Background for the entire study: Ivuxolimab was an agonistic, fully human IgG2 monoclonal antibody directed against OX40 (CD134), a costimulatory receptor. In the dose-escalation cohort, roughly four fifths of patients were male, and the mean age was roughly 60 years, with a range of about 20 to 79. Partial responses occurred in three dose-escalation patients, of whom one had hepatocellular carcinoma and two had cutaneous melanoma. Peripheral TCRbeta sequencing was intended to test whether TCR sequence diversity was altered and clonal T-cell expansion was caused by ivuxolimab. Intravenous ivuxolimab was administered to patients every 2 weeks at six dose levels: 0.01, 0.1, 0.3, 1.5, 3 and 10 mg/kg. The paper reports the monotherapy dose-escalation portion (N of about 52 patients) of the phase I ivuxolimab trial. Among the roughly 50 dose-escalation patients, 19 had hepatocellular carcinoma, 15 or so melanoma, 9 renal cell carcinoma and 9 head and neck cancer. Prior anti-PD-1, anti-PD-L1 or anti-CTLA-4 therapy was permitted, and 35% to 40% of dose-escalation patients had received checkpoint inhibitors. Results and caveats for the whole study, not just this receptor: At doses from 0.1 to 3.0 mg/kg, clonal expansion was seen in both CD4+ and CD8+ blood T cells between baseline and week 6. Which antigens the clonally expanded peripheral T cells were specific for was not determined. Low levels of normalized T-cell clonal expansion were also shown by some nonresponding patients. On average, CD8+ T cells showed more expanded clones than CD4+ T cells after ivuxolimab. In partial responders in the 0.1-3.0 mg/kg groups, normalized peripheral clonal expansion was found to be among the lowest, especially among CD8+ T cells.

Genomic DNA was extracted from sorted cells for sequencing of the TCRbeta CDR3 region. The immunoSEQ Assay was used for sequencing of TCRbeta CDR3 regions. TCRdb holds this immuneACCESS table with in-frame rearrangements only. Some clones are missing; in checked studies, unresolved V genes explain under half, and the rest has no known cause. The sample records roughly 90,000 clones, more than 70% of which are singletons. Roughly 0.22% of the sample is taken by the ten largest. The trial excluded patients who had a history of autoimmune disease or who were on systemic immunosuppression. Peripheral blood for TCR sequencing was collected from all dose cohorts at baseline, on cycle 4 day 1, and on cycle 7 day 1. The samples were drawn from a first-in-human, open-label, multicenter phase I dose-escalation trial of ivuxolimab. Adults with locally advanced or metastatic head and neck squamous cell, hepatocellular, melanoma or renal cell carcinoma were enrolled in the trial. CD4+ and CD8+ T cells were sorted separately from peripheral blood before TCR sequencing.

Concerning this clone: The specificity of this receptor is unknown. Base quality data are lacking; no much larger clone is found one base away.

Here the sequenced sample was CD4+ or CD8+ T cells sorted from blood, taken in a trial of the OX40 agonist ivuxolimab. The source of this sequence is an adult with an advanced solid tumor such as melanoma, head and neck, liver or kidney cancer.

The DNA reads TGTGCCAGCAGCCAAGATCCCTTCGGAGAATTGAACACTGAAGCTTTCTTT. Its coded protein is CASSQDPFGELNTEAFF. This sequence uses TRBV4-2 and TRBJ1-1, with the identity of the D gene unclear. The CDR3 has 17 amino acids, counting the end cysteine and phenylalanine. CDR3 DNA only is kept here, 51 bases in frame from base 1. According to the germline V gene, CDR1 reads LGHNA and CDR2 reads YNFKEQ. The junction carries 14 bases between V and J, which are trimmed by 0 bases and 0 bases respectively.